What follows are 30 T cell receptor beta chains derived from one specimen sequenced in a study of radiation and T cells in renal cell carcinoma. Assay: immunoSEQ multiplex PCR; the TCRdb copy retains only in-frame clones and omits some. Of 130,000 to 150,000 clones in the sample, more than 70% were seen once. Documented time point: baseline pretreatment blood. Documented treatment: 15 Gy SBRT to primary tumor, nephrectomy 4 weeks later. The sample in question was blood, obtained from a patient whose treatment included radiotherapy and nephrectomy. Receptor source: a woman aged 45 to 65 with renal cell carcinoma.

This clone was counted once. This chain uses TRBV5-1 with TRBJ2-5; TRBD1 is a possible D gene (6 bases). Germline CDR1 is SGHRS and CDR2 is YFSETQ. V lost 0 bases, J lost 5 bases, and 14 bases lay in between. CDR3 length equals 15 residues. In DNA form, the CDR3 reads TGCGCCAGCAGCTTGGAGGACAGAGGCATGGAGACCCAGTACTTC. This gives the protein CASSLEDRGMETQYF.

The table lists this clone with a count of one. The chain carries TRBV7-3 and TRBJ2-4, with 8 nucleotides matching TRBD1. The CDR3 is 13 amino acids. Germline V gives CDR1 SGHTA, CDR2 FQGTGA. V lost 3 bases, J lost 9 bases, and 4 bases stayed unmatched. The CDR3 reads CASSFSGGSIQYF. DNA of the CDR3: TGTGCCAGCAGCTTTTCAGGGGGCAGCATTCAGTACTTC.

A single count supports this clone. In DNA form, the CDR3 reads TGTGCCAGCTCACCATTCGGATCTCAAGAGACCCAGTACTTC. Translated, it gives CASSPFGSQETQYF. This chain links TRBV18 with TRBJ2-5; D not certain. V was cut by 2 bases and J by 2 bases, with 9 bases left in between. Germline values: CDR1 KGHSH, CDR2 LQKENI. The CDR3 loop spans 14 amino acids.

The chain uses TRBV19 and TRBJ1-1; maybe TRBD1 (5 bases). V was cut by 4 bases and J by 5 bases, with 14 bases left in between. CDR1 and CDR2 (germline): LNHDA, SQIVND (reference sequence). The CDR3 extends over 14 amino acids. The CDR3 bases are TGTGCCAGTAGTACCTCAGGGTCCGGAACTGAAGCTTTCTTT. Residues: CASSTSGSGTEAFF.

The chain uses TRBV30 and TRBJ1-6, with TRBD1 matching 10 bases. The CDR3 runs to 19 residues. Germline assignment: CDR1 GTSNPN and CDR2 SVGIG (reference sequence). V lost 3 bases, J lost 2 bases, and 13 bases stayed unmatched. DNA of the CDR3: TGTGCCTGGAGGGGAAGCAGGGACAGGGGTACTACCTATAATTCACCCCTCCACTTT. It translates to CAWRGSRDRGTTYNSPLHF. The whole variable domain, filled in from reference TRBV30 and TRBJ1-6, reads SQTIHQWPATLVQPVGSPLSLECTVEGTSNPNLYWYRQAAGRGLQLLFYSVGIGQISSEVPQNLSASRPQDRQFILSSKKLLLSDSGFYLCAWRGSRDRGTTYNSPLHFGNGTRLTVT.

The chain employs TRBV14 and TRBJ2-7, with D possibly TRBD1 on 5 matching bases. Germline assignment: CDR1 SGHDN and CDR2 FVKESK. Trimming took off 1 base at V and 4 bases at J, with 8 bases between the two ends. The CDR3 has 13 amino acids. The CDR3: CASSQGDSYEQYF. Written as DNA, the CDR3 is TGTGCCAGCAGCCAAGGAGACAGTTACGAGCAGTACTTC.

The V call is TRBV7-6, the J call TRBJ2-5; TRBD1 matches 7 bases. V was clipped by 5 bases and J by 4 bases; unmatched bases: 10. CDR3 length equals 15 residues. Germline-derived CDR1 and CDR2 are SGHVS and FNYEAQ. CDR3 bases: TGTGCCAGCAGCCGAGACAGGGCAAGCGGAGAGACCCAGTACTTC. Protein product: CASSRDRASGETQYF.

CDR3 nucleotides: TGTGCCAGCAGCTTGGTGTCTGTGAACTATGGCTACACCTTC. It codes for CASSLVSVNYGYTF. V is TRBV5-8 and J is TRBJ1-2; D unresolved. V lost 0 bases and J lost 2, with 8 bases in between. The germline gives CDR1 SGHTS, CDR2 YDEGEE. CDR3 length equals 14 residues.

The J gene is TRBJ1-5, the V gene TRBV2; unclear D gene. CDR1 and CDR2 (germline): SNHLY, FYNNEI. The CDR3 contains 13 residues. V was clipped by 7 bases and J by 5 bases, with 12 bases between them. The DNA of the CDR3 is TGTGCCAGCAATTCCGCCAGGTATCAGCCCCAGCATTTT. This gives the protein CASNSARYQPQHF.

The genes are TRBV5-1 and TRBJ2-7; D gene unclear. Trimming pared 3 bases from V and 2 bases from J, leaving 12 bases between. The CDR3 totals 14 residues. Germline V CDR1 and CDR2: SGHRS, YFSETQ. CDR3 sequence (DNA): TGCGCCAGCAGCTCCGGCGTGGGAACCTACGAGCAGTACTTC. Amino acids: CASSSGVGTYEQYF.

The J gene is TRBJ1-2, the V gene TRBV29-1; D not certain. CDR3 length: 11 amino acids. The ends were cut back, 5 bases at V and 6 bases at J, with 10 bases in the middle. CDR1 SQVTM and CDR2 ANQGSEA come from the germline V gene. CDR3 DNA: TGCAGCGTTTTCGACCCGGATGGCTACACCTTC. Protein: CSVFDPDGYTF.

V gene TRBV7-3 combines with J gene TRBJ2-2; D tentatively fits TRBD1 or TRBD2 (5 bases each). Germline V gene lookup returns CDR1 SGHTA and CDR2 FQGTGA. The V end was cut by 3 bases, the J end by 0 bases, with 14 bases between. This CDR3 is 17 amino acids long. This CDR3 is CASSFPGPRSNTGELFF. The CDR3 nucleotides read TGTGCCAGCAGCTTTCCGGGACCACGGTCGAACACCGGGGAGCTGTTTTTT. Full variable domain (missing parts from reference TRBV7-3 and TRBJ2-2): GAGVSQTPSNKVTEKGKYVELRCDPISGHTALYWYRQSLGQGPEFLIYFQGTGAADDSGLPNDRFFAVRPEGSVSTLKIQRTERGDSAVYLCASSFPGPRSNTGELFFGEGSRLTVL.

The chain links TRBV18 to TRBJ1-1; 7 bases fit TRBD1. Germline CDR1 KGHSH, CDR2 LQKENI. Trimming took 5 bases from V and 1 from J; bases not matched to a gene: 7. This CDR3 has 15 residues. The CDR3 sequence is CASSWSGGENTEAFF. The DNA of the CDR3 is TGTGCCAGCTCATGGTCAGGGGGGGAGAACACTGAAGCTTTCTTT.

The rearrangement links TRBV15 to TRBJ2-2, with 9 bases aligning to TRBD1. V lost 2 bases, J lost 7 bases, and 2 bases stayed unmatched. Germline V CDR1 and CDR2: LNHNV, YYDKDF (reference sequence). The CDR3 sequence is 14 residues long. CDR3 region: CATSRPDRGGELFF. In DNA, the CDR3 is TGTGCCACCAGCAGACCGGACAGGGGCGGGGAGCTGTTTTTT.

CDR3 coding DNA: TGTGCCAGTAGCCGACAGACTGATCAGCCCCAGCATTTT. Translation: CASSRQTDQPQHF. The rearrangement joins TRBV19 to TRBJ1-5; D may be TRBD1 (5 bases). V lost 6 bases and J lost 5, with 11 bases in between. Germline lookup yields CDR1 LNHDA and CDR2 SQIVND (reference sequence). CDR3 length: 13 amino acids.

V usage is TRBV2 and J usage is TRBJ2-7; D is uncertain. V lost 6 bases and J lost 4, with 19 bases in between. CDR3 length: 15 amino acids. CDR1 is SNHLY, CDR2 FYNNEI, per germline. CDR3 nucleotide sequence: TGTGCCAGCAGCCCCCGAGGTAGTGGCTTATACGAGCAGTACTTC. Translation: CASSPRGSGLYEQYF.

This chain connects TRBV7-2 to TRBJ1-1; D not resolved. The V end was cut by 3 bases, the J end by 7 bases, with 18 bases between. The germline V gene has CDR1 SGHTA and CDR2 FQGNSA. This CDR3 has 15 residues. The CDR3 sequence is CASSLVLAGRDEAFF. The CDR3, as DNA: TGTGCCAGCAGCTTGGTATTAGCGGGTAGGGATGAAGCTTTCTTT.

CDR3 bases: TGCGCCAGCAGTGGGCGGATGAACACTGAAGCTTTCTTT. Residues: CASSGRMNTEAFF. The rearrangement links TRBV5-1 to TRBJ1-1; D is undetermined. The length of the CDR3 is 13 residues. In germline, CDR1 is SGHRS, CDR2 YFSETQ. Trimming removed 5 bases from V and 0 bases from J, with 8 bases in between.

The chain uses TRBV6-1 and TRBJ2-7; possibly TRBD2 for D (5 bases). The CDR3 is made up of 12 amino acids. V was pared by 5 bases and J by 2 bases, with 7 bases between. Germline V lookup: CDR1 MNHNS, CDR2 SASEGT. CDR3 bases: TGTGCCAGCAGTCCGGGGACCTACGAGCAGTACTTC. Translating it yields CASSPGTYEQYF.

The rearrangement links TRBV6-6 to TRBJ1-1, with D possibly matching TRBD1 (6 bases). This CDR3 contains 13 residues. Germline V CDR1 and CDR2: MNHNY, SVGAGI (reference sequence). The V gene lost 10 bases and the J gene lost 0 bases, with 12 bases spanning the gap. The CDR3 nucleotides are TGTGCCACCTACAGGGCTGTGAACACTGAAGCTTTCTTT. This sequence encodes CATYRAVNTEAFF.

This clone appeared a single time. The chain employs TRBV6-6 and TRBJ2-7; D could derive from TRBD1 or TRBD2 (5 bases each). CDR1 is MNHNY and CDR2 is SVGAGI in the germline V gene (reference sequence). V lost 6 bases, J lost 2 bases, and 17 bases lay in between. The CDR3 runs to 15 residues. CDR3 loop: CASSLVQRGPYEQYF. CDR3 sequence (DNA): TGTGCCAGCAGCCTGGTCCAGAGGGGTCCCTACGAGCAGTACTTC.

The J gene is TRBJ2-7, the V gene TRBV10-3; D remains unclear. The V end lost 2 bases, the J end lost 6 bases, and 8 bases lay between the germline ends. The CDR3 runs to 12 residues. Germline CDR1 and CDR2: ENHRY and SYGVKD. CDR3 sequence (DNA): TGTGCCATCAGTGAGAGGGCTCGCGAGCAGTACTTC. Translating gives CAISERAREQYF.

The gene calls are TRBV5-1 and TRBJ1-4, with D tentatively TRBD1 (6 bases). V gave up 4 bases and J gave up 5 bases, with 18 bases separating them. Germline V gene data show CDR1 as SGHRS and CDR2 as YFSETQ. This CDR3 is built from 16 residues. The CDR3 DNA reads TGCGCCAGCAGCGGCGGGGCAGGGGCTCAAAATGAAAAACTGTTTTTT. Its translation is CASSGGAGAQNEKLFF. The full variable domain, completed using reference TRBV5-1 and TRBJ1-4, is KAGVTQTPRYLIKTRGQQVTLSCSPISGHRSVSWYQQTPGQGLQFLFEYFSETQRNKGNFPGRFSGRQFSNSRSEMNVSTLELGDSALYLCASSGGAGAQNEKLFFGSGTQLSVL.

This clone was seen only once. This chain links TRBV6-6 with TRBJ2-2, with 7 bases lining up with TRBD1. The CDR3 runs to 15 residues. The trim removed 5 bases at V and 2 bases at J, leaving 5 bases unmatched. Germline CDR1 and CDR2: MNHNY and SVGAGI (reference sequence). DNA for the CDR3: TGTGCCAGCAGTACCACAGGGGCCAACACCGGGGAGCTGTTTTTT. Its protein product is CASSTTGANTGELFF.

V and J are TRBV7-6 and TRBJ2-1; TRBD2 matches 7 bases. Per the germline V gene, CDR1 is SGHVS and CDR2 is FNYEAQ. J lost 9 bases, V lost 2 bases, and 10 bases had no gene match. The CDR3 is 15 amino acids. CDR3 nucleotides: TGTGCCAGCAGCTTAAGCGGGGTTGCTGGAAGTGAGCAGTTCTTC. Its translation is CASSLSGVAGSEQFF.

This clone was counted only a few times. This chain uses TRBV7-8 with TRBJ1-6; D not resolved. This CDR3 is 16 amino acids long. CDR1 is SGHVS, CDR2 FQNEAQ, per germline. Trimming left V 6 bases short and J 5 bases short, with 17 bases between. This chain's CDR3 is CASSFVLGSDNSPLHF. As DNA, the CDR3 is TGTGCCAGCAGTTTCGTTCTGGGTTCAGATAATTCACCCCTCCACTTT.

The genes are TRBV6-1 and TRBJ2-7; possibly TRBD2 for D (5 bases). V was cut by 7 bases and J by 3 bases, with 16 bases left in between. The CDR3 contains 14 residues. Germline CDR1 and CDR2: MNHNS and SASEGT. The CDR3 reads CASKIGLDYYEQYF. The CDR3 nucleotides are TGTGCCAGCAAAATAGGGCTAGACTACTACGAGCAGTACTTC.

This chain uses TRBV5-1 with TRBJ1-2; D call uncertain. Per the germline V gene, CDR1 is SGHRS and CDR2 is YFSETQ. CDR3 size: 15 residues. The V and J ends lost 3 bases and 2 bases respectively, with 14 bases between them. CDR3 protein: CASSSHGPPNYGYTF. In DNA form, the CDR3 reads TGCGCCAGCAGCTCCCACGGCCCCCCAAACTATGGCTACACCTTC.

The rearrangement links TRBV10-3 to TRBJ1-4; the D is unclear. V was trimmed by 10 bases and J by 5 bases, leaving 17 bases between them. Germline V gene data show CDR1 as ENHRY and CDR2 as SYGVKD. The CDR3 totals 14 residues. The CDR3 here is CATSDGSSNEKLFF. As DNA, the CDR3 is TGTGCCACCTCAGACGGGAGTTCGAATGAAAAACTGTTTTTT.

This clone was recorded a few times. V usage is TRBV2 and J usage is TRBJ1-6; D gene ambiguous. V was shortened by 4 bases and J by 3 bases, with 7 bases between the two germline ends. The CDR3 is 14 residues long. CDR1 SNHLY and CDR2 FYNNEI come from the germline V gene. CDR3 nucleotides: TGTGCCAGCAGTGTCGGCAGCTATAATTCACCCCTCCACTTT. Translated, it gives CASSVGSYNSPLHF.